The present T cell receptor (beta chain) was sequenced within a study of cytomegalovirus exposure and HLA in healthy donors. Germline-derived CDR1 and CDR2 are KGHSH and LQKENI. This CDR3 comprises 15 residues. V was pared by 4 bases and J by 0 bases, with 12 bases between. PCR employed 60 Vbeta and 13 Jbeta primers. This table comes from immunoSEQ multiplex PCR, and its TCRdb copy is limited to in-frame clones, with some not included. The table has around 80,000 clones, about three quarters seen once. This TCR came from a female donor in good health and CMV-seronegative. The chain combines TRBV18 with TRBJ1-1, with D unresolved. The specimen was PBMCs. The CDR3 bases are TGTGCCAGCTCACAGCGGACTGAAATGAACACTGAAGCTTTCTTT. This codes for CASSQRTEMNTEAFF.